The sequence of this TCR beta chain was determined in a study of shared clonotypes between healthy human individuals. General study findings and limits: Generation probabilities of non-shared clonotypes were lower (relative to those shared by all four donors). A generally larger estimated richness was seen in naive subsets than in memory subsets.

The CDR3 totals 17 residues. Unmatched junction bases numbered 19, after V lost 5 bases and J lost 6 bases. The germline V gene has CDR1 LNHDA and CDR2 SQIVND (reference sequence). Original processing notes: ImmunoSEQ supplied junction-only sequences lacking quality scores, so filtering was different. TCRdb's table, derived via immunoSEQ multiplex PCR, lists solely in-frame clones and lacks some. The V and J calls and clone size come from that table; D and trimming were worked out from the DNA. The table shows 500,000 to 700,000 clones, with roughly 95% occurring only once. Naivety among CD8 cells was defined by CD45RO negativity and positive CCR7 selection, thereby excluding terminally differentiated effector memory CD45RA+ cells. All participating donors were Caucasian adults from Nashville, Tennessee. A word on this clone: Its antigen is as yet unknown.

The chain links TRBV19 to TRBJ2-7; 7 bases line up with TRBD1. This receptor was taken from a woman aged 25 to 45 in good health. The sequencing sample was made of naive CD8+ T cells sorted from blood. For the CDR3, the DNA is TGTGCCAGTAGTTTCTCCGGGACAGCGGTCCAAGTCTCCGAGCAGTACTTC. It is translated as CASSFSGTAVQVSEQYF.